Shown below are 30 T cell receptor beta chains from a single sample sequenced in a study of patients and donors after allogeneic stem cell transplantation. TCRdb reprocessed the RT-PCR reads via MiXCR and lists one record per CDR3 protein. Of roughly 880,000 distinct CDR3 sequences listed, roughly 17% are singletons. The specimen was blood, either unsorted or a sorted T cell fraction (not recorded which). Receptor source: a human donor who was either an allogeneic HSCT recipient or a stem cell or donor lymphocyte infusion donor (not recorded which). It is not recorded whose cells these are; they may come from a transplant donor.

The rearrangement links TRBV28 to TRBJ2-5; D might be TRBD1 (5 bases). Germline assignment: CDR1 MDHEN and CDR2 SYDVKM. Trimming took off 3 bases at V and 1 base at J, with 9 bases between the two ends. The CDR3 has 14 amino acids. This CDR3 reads CASSFITGQETQYF. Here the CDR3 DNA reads TGTGCCAGCAGTTTTATTACAGGCCAAGAGACCCAGTACTTC.

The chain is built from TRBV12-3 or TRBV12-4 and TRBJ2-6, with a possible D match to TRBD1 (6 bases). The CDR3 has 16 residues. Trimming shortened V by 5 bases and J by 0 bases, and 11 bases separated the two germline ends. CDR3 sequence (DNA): TGTGCCAGCAGTAGGGGACAACCCTCTGGGGCCAACGTCCTGACTTTC. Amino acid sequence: CASSRGQPSGANVLTF.

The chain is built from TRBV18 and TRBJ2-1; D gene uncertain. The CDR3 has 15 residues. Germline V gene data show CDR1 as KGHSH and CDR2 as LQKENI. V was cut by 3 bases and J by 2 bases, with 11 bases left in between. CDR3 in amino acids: CASSPYQIPYNEQFF. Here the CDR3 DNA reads TGTGCCAGCTCACCTTACCAAATCCCCTACAATGAGCAGTTCTTC. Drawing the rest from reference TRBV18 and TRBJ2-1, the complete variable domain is NAGVMQNPRHLVRRRGQEARLRCSPMKGHSHVYWYRQLPEEGLKFMVYLQKENIIDESGMPKERFSAEFPKEGPSILRIQQVVRGDSAAYFCASSPYQIPYNEQFFGPGTRLTVL.

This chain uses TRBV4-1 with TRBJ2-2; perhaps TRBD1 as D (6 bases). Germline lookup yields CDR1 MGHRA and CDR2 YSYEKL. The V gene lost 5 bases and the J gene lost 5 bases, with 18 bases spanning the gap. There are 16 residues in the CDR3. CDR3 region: CASSLTKQGLTGELFF. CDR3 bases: TGCGCCAGCAGCTTAACTAAACAGGGTTTGACCGGGGAGCTGTTTTTT.

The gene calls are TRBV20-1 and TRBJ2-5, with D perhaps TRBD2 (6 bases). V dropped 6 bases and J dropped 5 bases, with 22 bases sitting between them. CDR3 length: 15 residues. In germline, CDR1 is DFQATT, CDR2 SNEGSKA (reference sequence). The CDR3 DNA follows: TGCAGTGCGGCCCGGCGGGGCGATCTAATGGAGACCCAGTACTTC. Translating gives CSAARRGDLMETQYF.

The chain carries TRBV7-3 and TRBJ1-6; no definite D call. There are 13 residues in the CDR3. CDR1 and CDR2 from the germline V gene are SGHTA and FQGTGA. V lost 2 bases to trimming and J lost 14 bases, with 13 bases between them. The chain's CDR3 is CASSLDGLEALHF. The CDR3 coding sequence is TGTGCCAGCAGCTTAGACGGCCTAGAAGCCCTCCACTTT.

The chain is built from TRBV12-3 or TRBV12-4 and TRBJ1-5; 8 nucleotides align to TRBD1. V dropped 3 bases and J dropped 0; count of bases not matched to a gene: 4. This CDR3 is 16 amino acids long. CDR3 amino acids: CASSFWGQVSNQPQHF. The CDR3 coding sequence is TGTGCCAGCAGTTTCTGGGGACAGGTTAGCAATCAGCCCCAGCATTTT.

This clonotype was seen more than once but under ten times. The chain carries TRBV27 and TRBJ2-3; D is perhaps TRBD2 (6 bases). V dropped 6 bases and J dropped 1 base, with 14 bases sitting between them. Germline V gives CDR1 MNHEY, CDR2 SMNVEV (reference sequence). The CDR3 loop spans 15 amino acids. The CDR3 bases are TGTGCCAGCAGCCCAACGTGGGAGGGCACAGATACGCAGTATTTT. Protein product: CASSPTWEGTDTQYF.

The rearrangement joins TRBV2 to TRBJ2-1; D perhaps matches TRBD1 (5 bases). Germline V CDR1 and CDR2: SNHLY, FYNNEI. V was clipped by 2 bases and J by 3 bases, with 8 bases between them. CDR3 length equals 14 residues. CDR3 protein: CASSETQVYNEQFF. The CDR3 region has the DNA TGTGCCAGCAGTGAAACACAGGTCTACAATGAGCAGTTCTTC.

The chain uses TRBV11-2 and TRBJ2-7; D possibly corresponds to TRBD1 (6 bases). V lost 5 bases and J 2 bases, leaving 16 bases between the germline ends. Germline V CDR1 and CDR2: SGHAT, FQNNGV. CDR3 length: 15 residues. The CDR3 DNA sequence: TGTGCCAGCAGCGTAGCCGGTAGGGGGACCTACGAGCAGTACTTC. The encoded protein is CASSVAGRGTYEQYF. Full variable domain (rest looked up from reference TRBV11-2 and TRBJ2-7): EAGVAQSPRYKIIEKRQSVAFWCNPISGHATLYWYQQILGQGPKLLIQFQNNGVVDDSQLPKDRFSAERLKGVDSTLKIQPAKLEDSAVYLCASSVAGRGTYEQYFGPGTRLTVT.

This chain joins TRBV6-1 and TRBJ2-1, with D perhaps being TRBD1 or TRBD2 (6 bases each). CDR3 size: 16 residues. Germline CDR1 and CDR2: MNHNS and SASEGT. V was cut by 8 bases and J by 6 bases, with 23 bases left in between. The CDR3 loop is CASGNGGRVSANEQFF. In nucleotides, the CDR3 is TGTGCCAGCGGCAATGGGGGGCGCGTGTCGGCCAATGAGCAGTTCTTC.

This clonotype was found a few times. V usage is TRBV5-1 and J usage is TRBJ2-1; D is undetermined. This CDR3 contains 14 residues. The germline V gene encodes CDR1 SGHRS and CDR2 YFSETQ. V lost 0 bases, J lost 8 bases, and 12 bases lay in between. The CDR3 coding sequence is TGCGCCAGCAGCTTGGGAGGTAGCAGCCATGAGCAGTTCTTC. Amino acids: CASSLGGSSHEQFF.

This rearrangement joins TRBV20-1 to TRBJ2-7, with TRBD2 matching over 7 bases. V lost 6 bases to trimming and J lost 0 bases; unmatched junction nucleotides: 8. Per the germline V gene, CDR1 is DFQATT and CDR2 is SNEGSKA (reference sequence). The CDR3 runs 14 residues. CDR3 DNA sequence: TGCAGTGCGCCCTGGACTAGAAGCTCCTACGAGCAGTACTTC. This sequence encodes CSAPWTRSSYEQYF.

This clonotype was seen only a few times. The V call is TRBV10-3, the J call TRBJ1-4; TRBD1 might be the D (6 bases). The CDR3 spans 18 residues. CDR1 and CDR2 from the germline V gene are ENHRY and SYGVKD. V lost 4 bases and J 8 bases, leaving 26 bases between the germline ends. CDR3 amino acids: CAISAGQKGWAGGEKLFF. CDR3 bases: TGTGCCATCAGTGCCGGACAGAAAGGGTGGGCCGGTGGGGAAAAACTGTTTTTT.

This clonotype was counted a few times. This CDR3 is CASRFSGAYYEQYF. CDR3 in DNA: TGTGCCAGCAGGTTTAGCGGAGCTTACTACGAGCAGTACTTC. The V gene is TRBV12-3 or TRBV12-4, the J gene TRBJ2-7, with D perhaps matching TRBD2 (6 bases). The CDR3 runs to 14 residues. Trimming pared 6 bases from V and 3 bases from J, leaving 15 bases between.

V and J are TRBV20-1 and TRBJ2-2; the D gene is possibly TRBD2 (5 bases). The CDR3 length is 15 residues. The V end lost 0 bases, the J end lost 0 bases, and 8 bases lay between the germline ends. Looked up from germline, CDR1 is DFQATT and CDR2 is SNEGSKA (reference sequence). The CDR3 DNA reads TGCAGTGCTAGAGATGAGGGAGCGAACACCGGGGAGCTGTTTTTT. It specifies CSARDEGANTGELFF.

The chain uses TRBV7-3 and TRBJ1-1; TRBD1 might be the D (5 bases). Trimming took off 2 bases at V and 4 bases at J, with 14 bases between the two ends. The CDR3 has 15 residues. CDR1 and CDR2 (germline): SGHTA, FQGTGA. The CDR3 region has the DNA TGTGCCAGCAGCTTACAGGGTGGGGTGGGCACTGAAGCTTTCTTT. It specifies CASSLQGGVGTEAFF.

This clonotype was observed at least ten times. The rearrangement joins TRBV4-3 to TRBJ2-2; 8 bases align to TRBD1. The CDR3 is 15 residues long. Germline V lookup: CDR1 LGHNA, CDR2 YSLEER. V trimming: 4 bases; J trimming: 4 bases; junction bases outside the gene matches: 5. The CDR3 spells CASSLGTGGTGELFF. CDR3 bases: TGCGCCAGCAGCCTCGGGACAGGAGGCACCGGGGAGCTGTTTTTT.

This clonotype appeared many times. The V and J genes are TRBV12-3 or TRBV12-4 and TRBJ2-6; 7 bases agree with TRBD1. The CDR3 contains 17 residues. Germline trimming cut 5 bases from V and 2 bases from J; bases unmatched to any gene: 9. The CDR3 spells CASSPGVDRAGANVLTF. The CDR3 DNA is TGTGCCAGCAGTCCTGGTGTTGACAGGGCTGGGGCCAACGTCCTGACTTTC.

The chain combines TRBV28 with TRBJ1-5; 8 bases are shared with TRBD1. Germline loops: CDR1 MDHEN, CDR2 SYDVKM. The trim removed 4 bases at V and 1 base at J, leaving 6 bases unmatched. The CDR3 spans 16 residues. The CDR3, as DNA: TGTGCCAGCAGTTCTCTAAGACAGGGGAGCAATCAGCCCCAGCATTTT. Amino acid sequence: CASSSLRQGSNQPQHF.

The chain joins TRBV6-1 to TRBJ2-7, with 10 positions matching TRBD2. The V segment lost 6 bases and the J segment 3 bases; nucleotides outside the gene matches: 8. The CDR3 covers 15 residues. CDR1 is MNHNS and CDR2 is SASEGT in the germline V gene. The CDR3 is CASRESSGRRYEQYF. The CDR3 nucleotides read TGTGCCAGCAGGGAATCTAGCGGGAGACGCTACGAGCAGTACTTC.

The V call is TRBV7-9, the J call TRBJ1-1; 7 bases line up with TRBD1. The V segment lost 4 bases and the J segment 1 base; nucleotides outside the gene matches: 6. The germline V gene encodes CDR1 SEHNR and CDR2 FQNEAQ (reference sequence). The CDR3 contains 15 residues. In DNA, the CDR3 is TGTGCCAGCAGCTCGTCAGGGGGGCCGAACACTGAAGCTTTCTTT. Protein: CASSSSGGPNTEAFF.

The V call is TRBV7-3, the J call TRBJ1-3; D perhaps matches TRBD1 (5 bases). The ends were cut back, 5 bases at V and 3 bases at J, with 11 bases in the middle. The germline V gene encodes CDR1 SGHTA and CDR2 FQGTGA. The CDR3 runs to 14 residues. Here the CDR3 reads CASSPPGGGNTIYF. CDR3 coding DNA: TGTGCCAGCAGCCCCCCCGGGGGTGGAAACACCATATATTTT.

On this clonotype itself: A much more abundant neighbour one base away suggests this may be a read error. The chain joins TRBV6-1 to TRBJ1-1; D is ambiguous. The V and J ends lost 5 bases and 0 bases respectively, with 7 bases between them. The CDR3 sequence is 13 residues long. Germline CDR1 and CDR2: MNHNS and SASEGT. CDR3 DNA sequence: TGTGCCAGCAGTCGACGGGTGAACACTGAAGCTTTCTTT. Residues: CASSRRVNTEAFF.

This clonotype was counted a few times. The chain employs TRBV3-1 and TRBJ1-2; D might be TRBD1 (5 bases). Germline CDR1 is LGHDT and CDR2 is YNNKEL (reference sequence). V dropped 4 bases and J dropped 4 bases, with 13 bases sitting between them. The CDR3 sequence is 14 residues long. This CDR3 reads CASSRGGGSYGYTF. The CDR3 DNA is TGTGCCAGCAGCCGCGGGGGGGGTAGCTATGGCTACACCTTC. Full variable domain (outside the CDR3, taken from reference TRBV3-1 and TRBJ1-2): DTAVSQTPKYLVTQMGNDKSIKCEQNLGHDTMYWYKQDSKKFLKIMFSYNNKELIINETVPNRFSPKSPDKAHLNLHINSLELGDSAVYFCASSRGGGSYGYTFGSGTRLTVV.

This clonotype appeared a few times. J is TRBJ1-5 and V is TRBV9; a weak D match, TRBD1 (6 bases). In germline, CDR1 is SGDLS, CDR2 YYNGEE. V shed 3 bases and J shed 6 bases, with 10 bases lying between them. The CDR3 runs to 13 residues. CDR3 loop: CASSATGFQPQHF. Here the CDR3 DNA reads TGTGCCAGCAGCGCTACAGGGTTTCAGCCCCAGCATTTT.

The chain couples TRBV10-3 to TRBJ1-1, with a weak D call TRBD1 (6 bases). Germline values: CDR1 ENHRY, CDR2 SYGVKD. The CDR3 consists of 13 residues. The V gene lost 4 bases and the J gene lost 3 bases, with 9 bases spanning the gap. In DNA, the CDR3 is TGTGCCATCAGTGTGGACAGAGACACTGAAGCTTTCTTT. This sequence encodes CAISVDRDTEAFF.

The CDR3 region has the DNA TGTGCCAGCAGTTACCGCCCCGTGGGCCGTGGAAACACCATATATTTT. Protein sequence: CASSYRPVGRGNTIYF. V gene TRBV6-5 combines with J gene TRBJ1-3; D is unclear. V was clipped by 2 bases and J by 3 bases, with 14 bases between them. The CDR3 is made up of 16 amino acids. Germline V gene lookup returns CDR1 MNHEY and CDR2 SVGAGI.

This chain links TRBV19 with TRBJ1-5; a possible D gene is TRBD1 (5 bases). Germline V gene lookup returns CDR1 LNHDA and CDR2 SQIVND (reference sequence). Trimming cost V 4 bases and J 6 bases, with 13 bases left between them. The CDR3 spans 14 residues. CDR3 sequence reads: CASSTSTRAQPQHF. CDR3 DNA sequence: TGTGCCAGTAGTACCTCGACCAGGGCTCAGCCCCAGCATTTT.

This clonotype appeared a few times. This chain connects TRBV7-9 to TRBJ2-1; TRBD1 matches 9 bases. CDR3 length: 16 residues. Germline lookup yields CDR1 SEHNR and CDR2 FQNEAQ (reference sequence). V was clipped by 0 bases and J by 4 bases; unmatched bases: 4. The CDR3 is CASSLAQGTGYNEQFF. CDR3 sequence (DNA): TGTGCCAGCAGCTTAGCCCAAGGGACAGGGTACAATGAGCAGTTCTTC.